A selection of T cell receptor beta chains follows, all from one sample in a study of T cells in localized non-small cell lung cancer. Profiling relied on immunoSEQ multiplex PCR, and the TCRdb table lists in-frame clones only, not all of them. The sample yields some 41,000 clones, 75% to 85% seen once. The sequencing here drew on PBMCs, taken before any cancer treatment. These receptor sequences come from a man between 40 and 70 years old with stage II lung adenocarcinoma. CDR3s include the opening cysteine and the closing phenylalanine or tryptophan. D genes are given only for firm matches. Not all rows give a size; the values are once, few, many and, for expanded clones, a class.

>TRBJ2-7|.|TRBV19|.
TGTGCCAGTAGTAACGGAAGGGGCCGCGAGCAGTACTTC
CASSNGRGREQYF
>TRBJ2-3|.|TRBV7-6|.
TGTGCCAGCAGCTTATCGGGTCAGTTCACAGATATGCAGTATTTT
CASSLSGQFTDMQYF
>TRBJ1-3|.|TRBV7-9|.
TGTGCCAGCAGCTCCGCCCGGATCTCTGGAAACACCATATATTTT
CASSSARISGNTIYF
>TRBJ1-2|.|TRBV6-1|.
TGTGCCACCAAGGTGCGGGGTCGCTATGGCTACACCTTC
CATKVRGRYGYTF
>TRBJ2-1|.|TRBV7-2|.
TGTGCCAGCAGCCTTAGGGGCAATGAGCAGTTCTTC
CASSLRGNEQFF
>TRBJ2-7|.|TRBV4-2|.
TGTGCCAGCAGCCAAGGTCAGGGAACCTACGAGCAGTACTTC
CASSQGQGTYEQYF
>TRBJ2-1|.|TRBV9|TRBD2
TGTGCCAGCAGCGTAGACGGACTAGCGTTCAATGAGCAGTTCTTC
CASSVDGLAFNEQFF
>TRBJ2-2|.|TRBV7-6|TRBD2
TGTGCCAGCAGCCCACAGCGGGGGAGCTCAAAGTTCGGGGAGCTGTTTTTT
CASSPQRGSSKFGELFF
>TRBJ1-2|.|TRBV6-5|TRBD1
TGTGCCAGCTGCCGCGGGACAGTCTATGGCTACACCTTC
CASCRGTVYGYTF
>TRBJ1-5|.|TRBV2|.
TGTGCCAGCAGTGTTACGGAGAAGCAGCCCCAGCATTTT
CASSVTEKQPQHF
>TRBJ1-2|.|TRBV2|TRBD1
TGTGCCAGCAGGGACAGGGGAGGTAGCTATGGCTACACCTTC
CASRDRGGSYGYTF
>TRBJ1-2|.|TRBV6-1|.
TGTGCCAGCAGTGAACCCGGGTATCACTATGGCTACACCTTC
CASSEPGYHYGYTF
>TRBJ2-3|.|TRBV7-2|TRBD2
TGTGCCAGCAGCTCCCGGCCGGGGGGGTCAGATACGCAGTATTTT
CASSSRPGGSDTQYF
>TRBJ2-7|.|TRBV6-1|.
TGTGCCAGCAGAGGCTACAGACAGGACTCCTACGAGCAGTACTTC
CASRGYRQDSYEQYF
>TRBJ1-5|once|TRBV30|.
TGTGCCTGGAGTACTGGGAACAATCAGCCCCAGCATTTT
CAWSTGNNQPQHF
>TRBJ2-2|.|TRBV11-1|.
TGTGCCAGCAGCTTAGTGGGGGGCTCGAACACCGGGGAGCTGTTTTTT
CASSLVGGSNTGELFF
>TRBJ2-7|.|TRBV7-6|.
TGTGCCAGCAGCCTAGCCCCCGGGGGCGAGCAGTACTTC
CASSLAPGGEQYF
>TRBJ2-7|.|TRBV18|TRBD2
TGTGCCAGCTCACCTCCCGGGACTAATGGCTACGAGCAGTACTTC
CASSPPGTNGYEQYF
>TRBJ1-6|.|TRBV2|.
TGTGCCAGCAGTGAAAACCTCAGGGGCATGGGGCCCCTCCACTTT
CASSENLRGMGPLHF
>TRBJ1-4|.|TRBV7-2|.
TGTGCCAGCAGCTTAGTAGGGGCCCCCCCAACTAATGAAAAACTGTTTTTT
CASSLVGAPPTNEKLFF
>TRBJ2-5|.|TRBV6-1|.
TGTGCCAGCAGTGAGACAGTAGGGGTCTTGGAAAGGACCCAGTACTTC
CASSETVGVLERTQYF
>TRBJ1-2|.|TRBV30|.
TGTGCCTGGAGTTTGAGGGATATTGGCTACACCTTC
CAWSLRDIGYTF
>TRBJ1-2|.|TRBV27|.
TGTGCCAGCAGATTAAAACCTGAGTCCTATGGCTACACCTTC
CASRLKPESYGYTF
>TRBJ2-2|.|TRBV10-1|TRBD2
TGCGCCAGCAGTGACGGGGGGGCCGGGAACACCGGGGAGCTGTTTTTT
CASSDGGAGNTGELFF
>TRBJ2-1|.|TRBV7-9|.
TGTGCCAGCAGCTCCGCCGGGACGTCGAATGAGCAGTTCTTC
CASSSAGTSNEQFF
>TRBJ2-3|.|TRBV5-6|.
TGTGCCAGCAGCTTGATTTCAGATACGCAGTATTTT
CASSLISDTQYF
>TRBJ1-6|.|TRBV13|.
TGTGCCAGCAGCTTTCGGGACCGCACCTCCTATAATTCACCCCTCCACTTT
CASSFRDRTSYNSPLHF
>TRBJ2-7|.|TRBV11-2|TRBD2
TGCGCCAGCAGCCAAGAGTGGGGAGGGCGCGAGCAGTACTTC
CASSQEWGGREQYF
>TRBJ1-2|.|TRBV6-5|.
TGTGCCAGCAGTTCAGGGGTACCTAACTATGGCTACACCTTC
CASSSGVPNYGYTF
>TRBJ2-6|once|TRBV11-2|TRBD1
TGTGCCAGCAGCCTGGAGACAGGGAACGACTTGGCCAACGTCCTGACTTTC
CASSLETGNDLANVLTF
>TRBJ2-2|.|TRBV27|TRBD1
TGTGCCAGCAAGGGACAGGATAACACCGGGGAGCTGTTTTTT
CASKGQDNTGELFF
>TRBJ2-1|.|TRBV7-3|.
TGTGCCAGCAGCTTACAGGGGATCCCTGCCAATGAGCAGTTCTTC
CASSLQGIPANEQFF
>TRBJ1-3|.|TRBV28|TRBD1
TGTGCCAGCCTCGGACAGGGAGGCCGTCTCTCTGGAAACACCATATATTTT
CASLGQGGRLSGNTIYF
>TRBJ2-6|.|TRBV19|.
TGTGCCAGTAGTTACCAGGGCCCCGGGACCGGCCTCTCTGGGGCCAACGTCCTGACTTTC
CASSYQGPGTGLSGANVLTF
>TRBJ2-2|.|TRBV2|.
TGTGCCAGCAGTGAGTCCCTCTACACCGGGGAGCTGTTTTTT
CASSESLYTGELFF
>TRBJ2-3|.|TRBV4-2|TRBD2
TGTGCCAGCAGCCAAGAAAGGGGTCGGACTAGCGGGAGAAATACGCAGTATTTT
CASSQERGRTSGRNTQYF
>TRBJ2-2|.|TRBV7-6|.
TGTGCCAGCAGCCCCCCCCGCGGAGAAGGGGTAGGCGGGGAGCTGTTTTTT
CASSPPRGEGVGGELFF
>TRBJ2-7|.|TRBV19|.
TGTGCCAGTAGTAAAGTTGGGGCATCCTACGAGCAGTACTTC
CASSKVGASYEQYF
>TRBJ2-1|.|TRBV19|.
TGTGCCAGTAGTATATCCGAAAGTAAGCAGTTCTTC
CASSISESKQFF
>TRBJ1-1|.|TRBV11-1|.
TGTGCCAGCTCGGAGGGAGTGGGGAACACTGAAGCTTTCTTT
CASSEGVGNTEAFF
>TRBJ2-3|.|TRBV9|.
TGTGCCAGCAGCCTAGGAGGGAACGATGATACGCAGTATTTT
CASSLGGNDDTQYF
>TRBJ2-6|.|TRBV6-1|.
TGTGCCAGCAGTGAAAGGGATTTACTAGGCGACGTCCTGACTTTC
CASSERDLLGDVLTF
>TRBJ1-1|.|TRBV11-2|.
TGTGCCAGCAGCCGGTGGATGAACACTGAAGCTTTCTTT
CASSRWMNTEAFF
>TRBJ1-1|.|TRBV25-1|.
TGTGCCAGCAGTGAATGGGGGGATGGGACTGAAGCTTTCTTT
CASSEWGDGTEAFF
>TRBJ2-5|.|TRBV5-4|TRBD1
TGTGCCAGCAGCCCAGGACAGGAGCGAAGGGACCAGTACTTC
CASSPGQERRDQYF
>TRBJ2-4|few|TRBV6-6|.
TGTGCCAGCAGTTCCCCCAGCTCTGCGGGCATTCAGTACTTC
CASSSPSSAGIQYF